The sample holds many counts of the clone carrying this TCR beta chain. This CDR3 comprises 14 residues. Trimming shortened V by 6 bases and J by 4 bases, and 19 bases separated the two germline ends. CDR1 is DFQATT and CDR2 is SNEGSKA in the germline V gene (reference sequence). A second PCR, run for 7 to 11 cycles, used a sample-barcoded 5' primer plus a J-beta primer mix. Each cDNA was tagged by a template-switch adaptor containing 12 random nucleotides. TCRdb redid the calling of the 5' RACE reads with MiXCR, one entry per CDR3 protein. This table holds 910,000 or so distinct CDR3 sequences, around 54% found once. The sample belongs to a study of blood T cells in healthy people across ages. Healthy Russian Caucasian donors spanned ages roughly 6 to 90 years. Researchers isolated at least 7 million PBMCs per sample. Each sample provided at least 6 micrograms of extracted total RNA.

The sample comprised blood. This TCR came from a woman aged 55-70 years in good health. The chain employs TRBV20-1 and TRBJ2-7, with D possibly TRBD1 on 5 matching bases. The CDR3 sequence is CSARTGNRPYEQYF. CDR3 coding DNA: TGCAGTGCCCGTACAGGAAACCGGCCTTACGAGCAGTACTTC.